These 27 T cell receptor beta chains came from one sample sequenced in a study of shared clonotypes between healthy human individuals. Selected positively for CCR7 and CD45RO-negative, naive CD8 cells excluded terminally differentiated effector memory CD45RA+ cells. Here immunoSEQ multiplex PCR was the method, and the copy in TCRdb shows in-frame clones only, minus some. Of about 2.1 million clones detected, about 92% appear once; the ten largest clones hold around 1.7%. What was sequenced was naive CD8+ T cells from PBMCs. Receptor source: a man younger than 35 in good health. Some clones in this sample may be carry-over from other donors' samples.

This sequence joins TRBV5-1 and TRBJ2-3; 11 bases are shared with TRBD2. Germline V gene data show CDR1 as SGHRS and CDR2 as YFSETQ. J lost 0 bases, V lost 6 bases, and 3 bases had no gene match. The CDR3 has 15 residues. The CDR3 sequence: CASTSGRPSTDTQYF. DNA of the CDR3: TGCGCCAGCACTAGCGGGAGGCCGAGCACAGATACGCAGTATTTT.

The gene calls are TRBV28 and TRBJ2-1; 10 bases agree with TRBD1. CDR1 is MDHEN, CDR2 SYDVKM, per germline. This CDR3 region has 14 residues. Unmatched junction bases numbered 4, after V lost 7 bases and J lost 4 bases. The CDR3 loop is CASTTGGRYNEQFF. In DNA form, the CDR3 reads TGTGCCAGCACGACAGGGGGCAGGTACAATGAGCAGTTCTTC.

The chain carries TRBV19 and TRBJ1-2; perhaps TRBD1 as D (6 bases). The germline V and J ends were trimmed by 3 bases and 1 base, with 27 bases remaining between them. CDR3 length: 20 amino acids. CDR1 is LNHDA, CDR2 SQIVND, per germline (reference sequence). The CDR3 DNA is TGTGCCAGTAGTATCTGGGGGCAGATTGCCGAGGGGGATTATAACTATGGCTACACCTTC. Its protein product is CASSIWGQIAEGDYNYGYTF.

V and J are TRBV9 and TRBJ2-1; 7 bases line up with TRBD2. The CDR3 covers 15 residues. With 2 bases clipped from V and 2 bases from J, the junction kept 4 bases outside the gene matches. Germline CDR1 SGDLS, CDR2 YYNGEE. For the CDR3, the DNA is TGTGCCAGCAGCGTTGATGCGGGAGCCTACAATGAGCAGTTCTTC. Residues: CASSVDAGAYNEQFF.

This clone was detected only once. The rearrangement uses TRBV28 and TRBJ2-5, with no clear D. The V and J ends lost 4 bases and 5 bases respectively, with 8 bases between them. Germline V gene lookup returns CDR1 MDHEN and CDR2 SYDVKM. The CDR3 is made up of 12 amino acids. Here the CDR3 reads CASSSIRETQYF. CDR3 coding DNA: TGTGCCAGCAGTTCTATAAGGGAGACCCAGTACTTC.

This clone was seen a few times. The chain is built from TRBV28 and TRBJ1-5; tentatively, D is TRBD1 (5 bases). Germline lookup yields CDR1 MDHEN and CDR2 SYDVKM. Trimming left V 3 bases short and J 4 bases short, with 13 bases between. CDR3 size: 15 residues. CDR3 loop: CASSLSGEGNQPQHF. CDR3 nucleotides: TGTGCCAGCAGTTTGTCGGGTGAGGGGAATCAGCCCCAGCATTTT. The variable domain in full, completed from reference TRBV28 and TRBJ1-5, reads DVKVTQSSRYLVKRTGEKVFLECVQDMDHENMFWYRQDPGLGLRLIYFSYDVKMKEKGDIPEGYSVSREKKERFSLILESASTNQTSMYLCASSLSGEGNQPQHFGDGTRLSIL.

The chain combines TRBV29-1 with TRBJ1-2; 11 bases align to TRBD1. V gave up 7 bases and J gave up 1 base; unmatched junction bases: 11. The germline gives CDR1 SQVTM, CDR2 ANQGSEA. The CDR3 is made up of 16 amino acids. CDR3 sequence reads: CSATGTGGRINYGYTF. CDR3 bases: TGCAGCGCGACCGGGACAGGGGGTAGAATTAACTATGGCTACACCTTC.

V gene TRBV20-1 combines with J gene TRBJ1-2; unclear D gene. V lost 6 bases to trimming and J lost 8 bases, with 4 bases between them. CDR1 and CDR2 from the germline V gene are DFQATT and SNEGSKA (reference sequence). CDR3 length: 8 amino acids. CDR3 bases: TGCAGTGCCGTCGGCTACACCTTC. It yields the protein CSAVGYTF.

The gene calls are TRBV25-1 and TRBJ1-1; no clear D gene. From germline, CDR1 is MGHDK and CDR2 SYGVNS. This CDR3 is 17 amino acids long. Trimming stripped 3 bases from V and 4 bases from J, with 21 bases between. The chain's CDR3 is CASSEVRVGEWTTEAFF. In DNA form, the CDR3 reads TGTGCCAGCAGTGAGGTAAGAGTGGGCGAGTGGACCACTGAAGCTTTCTTT.

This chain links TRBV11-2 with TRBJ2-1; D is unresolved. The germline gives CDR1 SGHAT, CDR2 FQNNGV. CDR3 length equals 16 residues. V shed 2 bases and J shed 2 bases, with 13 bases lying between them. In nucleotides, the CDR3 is TGTGCCAGCAGCTTAAATCCCCTGACAACCTACAATGAGCAGTTCTTC. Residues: CASSLNPLTTYNEQFF.

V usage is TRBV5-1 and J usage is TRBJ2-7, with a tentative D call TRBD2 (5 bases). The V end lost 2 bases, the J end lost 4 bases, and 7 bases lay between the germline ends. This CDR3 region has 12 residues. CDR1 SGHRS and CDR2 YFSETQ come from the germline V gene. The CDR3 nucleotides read TGCGCCAGCAGCTTCACGGGGTACGAGCAGTACTTC. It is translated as CASSFTGYEQYF.

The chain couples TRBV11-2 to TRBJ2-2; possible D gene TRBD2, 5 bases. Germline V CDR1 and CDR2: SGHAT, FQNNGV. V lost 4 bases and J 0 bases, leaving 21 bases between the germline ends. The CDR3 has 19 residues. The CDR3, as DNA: TGTGCCAGCAGCTCAATGGCCCCCGTTACGGGGACGAACACCGGGGAGCTGTTTTTT. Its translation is CASSSMAPVTGTNTGELFF.

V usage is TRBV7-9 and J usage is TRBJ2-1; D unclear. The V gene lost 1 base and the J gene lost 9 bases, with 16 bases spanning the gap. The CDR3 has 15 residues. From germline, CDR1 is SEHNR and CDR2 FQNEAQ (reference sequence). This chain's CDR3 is CASSLDGLLWTEQFF. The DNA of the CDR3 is TGTGCCAGCAGCTTAGATGGGCTTTTGTGGACTGAGCAGTTCTTC.

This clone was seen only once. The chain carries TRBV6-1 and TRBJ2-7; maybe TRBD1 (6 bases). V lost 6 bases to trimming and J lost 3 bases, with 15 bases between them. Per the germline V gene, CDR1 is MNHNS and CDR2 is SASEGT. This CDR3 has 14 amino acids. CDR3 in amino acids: CASRTTGSYYEQYF. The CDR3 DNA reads TGTGCCAGCAGAACAACAGGGAGCTACTACGAGCAGTACTTC.

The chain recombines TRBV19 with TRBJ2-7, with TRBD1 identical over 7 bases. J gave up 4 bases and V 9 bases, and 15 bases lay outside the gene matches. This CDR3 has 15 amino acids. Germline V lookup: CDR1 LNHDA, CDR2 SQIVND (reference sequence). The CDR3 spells CASSPGQRFGYEQYF. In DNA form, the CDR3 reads TGTGCCAGCTCCCCGGGACAGCGCTTTGGGTACGAGCAGTACTTC.

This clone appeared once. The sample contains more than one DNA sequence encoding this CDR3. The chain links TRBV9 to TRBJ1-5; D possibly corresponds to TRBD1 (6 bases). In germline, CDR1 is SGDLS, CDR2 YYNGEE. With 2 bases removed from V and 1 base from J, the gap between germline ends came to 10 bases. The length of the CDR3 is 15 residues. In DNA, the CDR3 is TGTGCCAGCAGCGTGGAGGGGGGCAGCAATCAGCCCCAGCATTTT. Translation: CASSVEGGSNQPQHF. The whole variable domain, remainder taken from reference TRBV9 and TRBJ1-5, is DSGVTQTPKHLITATGQRVTLRCSPRSGDLSVYWYQQSLDQGLQFLIQYYNGEERAKGNILERFSAQQFPDLHSELNLSSLELGDSALYFCASSVEGGSNQPQHFGDGTRLSIL.

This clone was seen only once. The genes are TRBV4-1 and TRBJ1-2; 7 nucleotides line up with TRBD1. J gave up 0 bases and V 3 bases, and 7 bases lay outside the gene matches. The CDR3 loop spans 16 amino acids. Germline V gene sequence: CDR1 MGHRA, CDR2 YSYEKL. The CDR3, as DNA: TGCGCCAGCAGCCACTTGAAGGGACAGTCTAACTATGGCTACACCTTC. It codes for CASSHLKGQSNYGYTF.

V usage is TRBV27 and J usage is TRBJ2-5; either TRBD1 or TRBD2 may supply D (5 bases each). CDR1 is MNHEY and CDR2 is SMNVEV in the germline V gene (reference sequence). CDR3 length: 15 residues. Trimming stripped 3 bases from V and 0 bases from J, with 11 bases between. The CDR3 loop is CASSFLGTYQETQYF. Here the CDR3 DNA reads TGTGCCAGCAGTTTTCTGGGGACGTACCAAGAGACCCAGTACTTC.

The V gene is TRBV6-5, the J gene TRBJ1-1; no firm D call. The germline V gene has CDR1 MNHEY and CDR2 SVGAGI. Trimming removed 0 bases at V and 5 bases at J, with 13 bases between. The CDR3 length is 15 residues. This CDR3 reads CASSYSFGGGTEAFF. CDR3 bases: TGTGCCAGCAGTTACTCTTTCGGAGGCGGGACTGAAGCTTTCTTT.

The CDR3 DNA reads as TGTGCTAGTGGTTTGACCGGATCCCGCGAGACCCAGTACTTC. Translating gives CASGLTGSRETQYF. The J gene is TRBJ2-5, the V gene TRBV12-5, with D hard to call. V was clipped by 2 bases and J by 5 bases, with 12 bases between them. This CDR3 has 14 residues. Germline V gene sequence: CDR1 LGHNT, CDR2 FRNRAP.

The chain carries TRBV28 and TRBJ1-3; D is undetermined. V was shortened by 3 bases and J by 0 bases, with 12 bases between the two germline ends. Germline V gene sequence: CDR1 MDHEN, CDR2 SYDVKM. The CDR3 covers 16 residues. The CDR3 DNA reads TGTGCCAGCAGTTTTCTAGACGGACGCTCTGGAAACACCATATATTTT. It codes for CASSFLDGRSGNTIYF.

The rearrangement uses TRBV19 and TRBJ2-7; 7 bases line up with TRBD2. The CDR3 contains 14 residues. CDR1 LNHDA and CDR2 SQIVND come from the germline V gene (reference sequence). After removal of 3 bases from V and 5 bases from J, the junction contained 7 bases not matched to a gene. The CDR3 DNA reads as TGTGCCAGTAGTATGGGAGGGAATGCCCACGAGCAGTACTTC. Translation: CASSMGGNAHEQYF.

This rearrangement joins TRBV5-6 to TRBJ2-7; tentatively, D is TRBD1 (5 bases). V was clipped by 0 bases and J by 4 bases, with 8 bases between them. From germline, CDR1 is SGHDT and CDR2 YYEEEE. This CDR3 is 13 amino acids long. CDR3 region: CASSLGQQYEQYF. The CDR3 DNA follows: TGTGCCAGCAGCTTGGGACAGCAATACGAGCAGTACTTC.

The CDR3 nucleotides are TGTGCCAGCAGCTATAGGGACAGGGGGAACACTGAAGCTTTCTTT. This gives the protein CASSYRDRGNTEAFF. This chain joins TRBV5-8 and TRBJ1-1; TRBD1 agrees at 10 bases. The CDR3 runs 15 residues. The V gene's germline CDR1 is SGHTS and CDR2 YDEGEE. V shed 3 bases and J 1 base; nucleotides not matched to a gene: 3. The full variable domain, rest sourced from reference TRBV5-8 and TRBJ1-1, is EAGVTQSPTHLIKTRGQQATLRCSPISGHTSVYWYQQALGLGLQFLLWYDEGEERNRGNFPPRFSGRQFPNYSSELNVNALELEDSALYLCASSYRDRGNTEAFFGQGTRLTVV.

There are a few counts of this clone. CDR3 nucleotides: TGTGCCAGCAGCCAAGGCCAGTTCACTGAAGCTTTCTTT. Translating it yields CASSQGQFTEAFF. This sequence joins TRBV4-2 and TRBJ1-1, with unresolved D. Deletions cut 1 base from V and 4 bases from J, with 7 bases between. Germline V gene lookup returns CDR1 LGHNA and CDR2 YNFKEQ. The CDR3 covers 13 residues.

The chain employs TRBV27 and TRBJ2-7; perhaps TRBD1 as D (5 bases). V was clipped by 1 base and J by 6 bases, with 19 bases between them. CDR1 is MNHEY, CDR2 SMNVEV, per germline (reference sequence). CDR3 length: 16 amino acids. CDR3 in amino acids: CASSLLGQGRSSEQYF. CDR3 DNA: TGTGCCAGCAGTTTATTGGGGCAGGGTCGTTCGTCCGAGCAGTACTTC.

Written as DNA, the CDR3 is TGTGCCAGCAGCCTAGAGGCTCCGGGACTAGTTTCCTACAATGAGCAGTTCTTC. Amino acids: CASSLEAPGLVSYNEQFF. The chain combines TRBV7-9 with TRBJ2-1, with 8 nucleotides matching TRBD2. V lost 5 bases to trimming and J lost 1 base; unmatched junction nucleotides: 13. The CDR3 has 18 residues. Germline CDR1 reads SEHNR; CDR2 reads FQNEAQ (reference sequence).